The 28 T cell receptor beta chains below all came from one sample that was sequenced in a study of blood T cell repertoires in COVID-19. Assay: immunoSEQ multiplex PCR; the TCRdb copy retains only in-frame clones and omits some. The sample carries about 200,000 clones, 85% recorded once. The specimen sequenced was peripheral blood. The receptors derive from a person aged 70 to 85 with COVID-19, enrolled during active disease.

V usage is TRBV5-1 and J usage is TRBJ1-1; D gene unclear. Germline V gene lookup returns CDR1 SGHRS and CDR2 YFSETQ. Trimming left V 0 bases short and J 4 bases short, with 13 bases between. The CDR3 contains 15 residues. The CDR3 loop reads CASSLGGSGGTEAFF. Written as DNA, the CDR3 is TGCGCCAGCAGCTTGGGAGGGTCGGGTGGCACTGAAGCTTTCTTT.

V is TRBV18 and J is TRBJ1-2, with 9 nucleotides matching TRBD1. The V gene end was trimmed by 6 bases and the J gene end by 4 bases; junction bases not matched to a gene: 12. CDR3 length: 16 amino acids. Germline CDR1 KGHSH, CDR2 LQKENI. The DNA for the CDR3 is TGTGCCAGCTCCTCTAACCCGGGACAGGGCTCCTATGGCTACACCTTC. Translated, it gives CASSSNPGQGSYGYTF.

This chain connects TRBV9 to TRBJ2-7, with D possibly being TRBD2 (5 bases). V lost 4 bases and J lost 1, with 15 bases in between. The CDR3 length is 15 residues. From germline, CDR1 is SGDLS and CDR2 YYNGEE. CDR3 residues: CASSPSPGWSYEQYF. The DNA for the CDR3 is TGTGCCAGCAGCCCTAGCCCCGGGTGGTCCTACGAGCAGTACTTC.

The CDR3 reads CASSNQGRRGNTIYF. Written as DNA, the CDR3 is TGTGCCAGTAGTAACCAGGGTCGAAGAGGAAACACCATATATTTT. The chain employs TRBV19 and TRBJ1-3, with a possible D match to TRBD1 (5 bases). This CDR3 is 15 amino acids long. Germline assignment: CDR1 LNHDA and CDR2 SQIVND (reference sequence). V shed 4 bases and J shed 4 bases, with 14 bases lying between them. Together with reference TRBV19 and TRBJ1-3, the CDR3 gives the full variable domain: DGGITQSPKYLFRKEGQNVTLSCEQNLNHDAMYWYRQDPGQGLRLIYYSQIVNDFQKGDIAEGYSVSREKKESFPLTVTSAQKNPTAFYLCASSNQGRRGNTIYFGEGSWLTVV.

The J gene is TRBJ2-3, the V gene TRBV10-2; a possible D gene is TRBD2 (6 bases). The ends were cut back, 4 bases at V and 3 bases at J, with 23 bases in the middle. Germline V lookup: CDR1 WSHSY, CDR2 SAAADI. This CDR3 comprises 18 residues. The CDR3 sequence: CASSVLVSGGQGTDTQYF. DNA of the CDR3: TGCGCCAGCAGTGTGTTAGTCAGCGGAGGGCAGGGTACAGATACGCAGTATTTT.

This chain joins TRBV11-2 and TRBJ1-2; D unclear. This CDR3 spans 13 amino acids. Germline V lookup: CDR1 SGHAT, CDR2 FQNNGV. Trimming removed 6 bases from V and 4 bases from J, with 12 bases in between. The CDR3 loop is CASSRGFGYGYTF. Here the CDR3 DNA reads TGTGCCAGCAGTAGAGGGTTCGGCTATGGCTACACCTTC.

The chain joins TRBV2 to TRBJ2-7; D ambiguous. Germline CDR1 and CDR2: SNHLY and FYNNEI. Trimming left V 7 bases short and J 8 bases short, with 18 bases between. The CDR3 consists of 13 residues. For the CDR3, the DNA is TGTGCCAGCACCGAGACAAACCTCTTCCAGCAGTACTTC. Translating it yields CASTETNLFQQYF.

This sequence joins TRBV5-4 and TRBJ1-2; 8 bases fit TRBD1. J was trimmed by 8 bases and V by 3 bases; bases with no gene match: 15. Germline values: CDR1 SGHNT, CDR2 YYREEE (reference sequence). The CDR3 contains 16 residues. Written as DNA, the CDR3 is TGTGCCAGCAGCTGGATGGACAGGGCCCCCCCTGGAGGCTACACCTTC. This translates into CASSWMDRAPPGGYTF.

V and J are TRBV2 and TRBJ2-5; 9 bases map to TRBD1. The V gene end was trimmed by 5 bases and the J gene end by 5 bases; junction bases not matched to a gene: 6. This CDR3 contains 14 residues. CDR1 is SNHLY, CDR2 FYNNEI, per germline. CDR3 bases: TGTGCCAGCAGTAGTGACAGGGGGTCGGAGACCCAGTACTTC. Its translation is CASSSDRGSETQYF.

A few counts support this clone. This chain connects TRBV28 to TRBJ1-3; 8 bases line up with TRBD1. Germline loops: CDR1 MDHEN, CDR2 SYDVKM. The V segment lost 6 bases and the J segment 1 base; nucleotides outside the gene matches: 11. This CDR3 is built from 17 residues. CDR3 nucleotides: TGTGCCAGCAGCCGGACAGGGCGCAGTTCTTCTGGAAACACCATATATTTT. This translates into CASSRTGRSSSGNTIYF.

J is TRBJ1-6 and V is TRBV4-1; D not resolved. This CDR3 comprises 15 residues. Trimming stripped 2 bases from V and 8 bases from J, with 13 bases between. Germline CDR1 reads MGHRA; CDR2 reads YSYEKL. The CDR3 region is CASSQLRQQYSPLHF. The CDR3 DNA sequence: TGCGCCAGCAGCCAATTGAGGCAGCAGTATTCACCCCTCCACTTT.

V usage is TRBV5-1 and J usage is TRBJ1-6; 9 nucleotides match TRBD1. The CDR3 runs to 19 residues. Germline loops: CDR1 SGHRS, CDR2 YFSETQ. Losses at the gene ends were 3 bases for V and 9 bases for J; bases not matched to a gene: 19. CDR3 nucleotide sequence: TGCGCCAGCAGCTCGCCCGGGACAGGGAAAGGGATGTGGGGTTCACCCCTCCACTTT. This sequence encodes CASSSPGTGKGMWGSPLHF.

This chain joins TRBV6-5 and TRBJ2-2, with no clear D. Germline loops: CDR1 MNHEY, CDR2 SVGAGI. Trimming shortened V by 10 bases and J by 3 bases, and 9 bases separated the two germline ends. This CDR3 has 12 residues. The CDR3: CAILIYTGELFF. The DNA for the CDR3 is TGTGCCATCCTTATTTACACCGGGGAGCTGTTTTTT.

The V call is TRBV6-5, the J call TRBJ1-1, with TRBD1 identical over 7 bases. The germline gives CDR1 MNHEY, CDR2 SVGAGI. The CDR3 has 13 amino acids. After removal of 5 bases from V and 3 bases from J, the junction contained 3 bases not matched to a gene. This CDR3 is CASSRDSYTEAFF. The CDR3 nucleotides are TGTGCCAGCAGTCGGGACAGCTACACTGAAGCTTTCTTT.

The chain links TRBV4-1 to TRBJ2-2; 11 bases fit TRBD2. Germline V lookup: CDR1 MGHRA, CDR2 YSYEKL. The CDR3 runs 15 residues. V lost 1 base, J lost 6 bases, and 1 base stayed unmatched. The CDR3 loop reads CASSQVAGGAGELFF. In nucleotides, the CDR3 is TGCGCCAGCAGCCAAGTAGCGGGAGGGGCCGGGGAGCTGTTTTTT.

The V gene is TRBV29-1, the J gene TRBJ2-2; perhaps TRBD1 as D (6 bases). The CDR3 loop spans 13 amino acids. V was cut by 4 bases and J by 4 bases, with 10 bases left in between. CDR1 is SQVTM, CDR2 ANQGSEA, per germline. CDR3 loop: CSVGGLATGELFF. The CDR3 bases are TGCAGCGTTGGGGGGCTGGCCACCGGGGAGCTGTTTTTT.

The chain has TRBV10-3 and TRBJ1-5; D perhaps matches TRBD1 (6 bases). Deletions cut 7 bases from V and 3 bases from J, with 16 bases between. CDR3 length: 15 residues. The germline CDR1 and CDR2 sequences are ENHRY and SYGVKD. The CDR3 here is CAIKARGQDNQPQHF. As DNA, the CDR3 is TGTGCCATCAAGGCCAGGGGCCAAGACAATCAGCCCCAGCATTTT.

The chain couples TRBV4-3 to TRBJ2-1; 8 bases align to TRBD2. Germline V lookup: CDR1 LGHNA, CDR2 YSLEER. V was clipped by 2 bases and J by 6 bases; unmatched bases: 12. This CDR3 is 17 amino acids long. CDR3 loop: CASSQRFSGAIPNEQFF. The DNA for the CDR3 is TGCGCCAGCAGCCAACGGTTTAGCGGGGCTATCCCCAATGAGCAGTTCTTC.

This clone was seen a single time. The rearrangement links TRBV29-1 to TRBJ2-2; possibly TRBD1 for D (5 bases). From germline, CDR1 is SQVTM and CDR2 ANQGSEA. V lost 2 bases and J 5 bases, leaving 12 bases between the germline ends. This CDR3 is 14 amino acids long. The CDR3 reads CSVEQGDRTGELFF. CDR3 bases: TGCAGCGTTGAACAGGGCGATCGGACCGGGGAGCTGTTTTTT.

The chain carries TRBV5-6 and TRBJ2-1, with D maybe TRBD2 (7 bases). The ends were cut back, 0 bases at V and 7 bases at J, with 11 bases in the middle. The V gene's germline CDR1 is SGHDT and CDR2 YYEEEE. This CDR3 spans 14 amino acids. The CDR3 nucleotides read TGTGCCAGCAGCTTGGTAGGGAGGGGGAATGAGCAGTTCTTC. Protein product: CASSLVGRGNEQFF.

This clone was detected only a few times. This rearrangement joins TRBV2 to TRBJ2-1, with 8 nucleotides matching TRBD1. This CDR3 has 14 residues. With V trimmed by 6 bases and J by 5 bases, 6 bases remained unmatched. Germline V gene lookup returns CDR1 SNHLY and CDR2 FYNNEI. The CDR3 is CASSYRGSHNEQFF. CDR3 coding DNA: TGTGCCAGCAGCTACAGGGGGTCCCACAATGAGCAGTTCTTC.

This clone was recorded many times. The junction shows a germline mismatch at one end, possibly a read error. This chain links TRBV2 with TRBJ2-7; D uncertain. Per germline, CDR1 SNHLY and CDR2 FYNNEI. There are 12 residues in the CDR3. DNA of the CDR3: TGTGCCAGCAGTCGACTGACGAACCCCGGAGACTTC. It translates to CASSRLTNPGDF.

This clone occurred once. CDR3 nucleotides: TGTGCCAGCAGTGAGAGCCGTCACAATGAGCAGTTCTTC. It specifies CASSESRHNEQFF. The chain combines TRBV6-1 with TRBJ2-1; D remains ambiguous. CDR1 is MNHNS, CDR2 SASEGT, per germline. V was trimmed by 3 bases and J by 5 bases, leaving 8 bases between them. This CDR3 has 13 amino acids.

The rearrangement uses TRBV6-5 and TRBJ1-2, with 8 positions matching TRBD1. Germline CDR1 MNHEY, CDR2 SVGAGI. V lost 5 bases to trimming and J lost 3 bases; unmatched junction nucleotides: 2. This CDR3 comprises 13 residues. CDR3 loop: CASSKDRDYGYTF. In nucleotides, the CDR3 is TGTGCCAGCAGTAAGGACAGGGACTATGGCTACACCTTC.

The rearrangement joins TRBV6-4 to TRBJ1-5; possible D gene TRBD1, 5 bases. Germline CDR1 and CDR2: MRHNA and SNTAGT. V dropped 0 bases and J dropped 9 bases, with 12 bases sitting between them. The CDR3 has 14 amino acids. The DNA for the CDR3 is TGTGCCAGCAGTGACTCCGGGGGTCAGGGGCCCCAGCATTTT. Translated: CASSDSGGQGPQHF.

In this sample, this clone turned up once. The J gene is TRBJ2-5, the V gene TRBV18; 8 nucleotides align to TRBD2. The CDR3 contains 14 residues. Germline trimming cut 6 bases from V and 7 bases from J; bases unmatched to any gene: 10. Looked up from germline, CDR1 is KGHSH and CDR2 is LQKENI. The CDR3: CASSSRGGPGTQYF. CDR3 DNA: TGTGCCAGCTCGAGTCGGGGGGGCCCCGGGACCCAGTACTTC.

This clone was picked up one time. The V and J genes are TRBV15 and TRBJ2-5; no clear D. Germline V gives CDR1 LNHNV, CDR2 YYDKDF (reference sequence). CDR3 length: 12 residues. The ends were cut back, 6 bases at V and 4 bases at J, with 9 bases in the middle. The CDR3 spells CATSRARETQYF. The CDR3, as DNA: TGTGCCACCAGTCGCGCGAGAGAGACCCAGTACTTC.

The CDR3 sequence is CASKDRGRGPDNEQFF. For the CDR3, the DNA is TGTGCCAGCAAGGACAGGGGGCGAGGGCCCGACAATGAGCAGTTCTTC. The chain couples TRBV28 to TRBJ2-1; 11 positions match TRBD1. This CDR3 contains 16 residues. Germline CDR1 reads MDHEN; CDR2 reads SYDVKM. V was pared by 7 bases and J by 5 bases, with 10 bases of the junction left unmatched.